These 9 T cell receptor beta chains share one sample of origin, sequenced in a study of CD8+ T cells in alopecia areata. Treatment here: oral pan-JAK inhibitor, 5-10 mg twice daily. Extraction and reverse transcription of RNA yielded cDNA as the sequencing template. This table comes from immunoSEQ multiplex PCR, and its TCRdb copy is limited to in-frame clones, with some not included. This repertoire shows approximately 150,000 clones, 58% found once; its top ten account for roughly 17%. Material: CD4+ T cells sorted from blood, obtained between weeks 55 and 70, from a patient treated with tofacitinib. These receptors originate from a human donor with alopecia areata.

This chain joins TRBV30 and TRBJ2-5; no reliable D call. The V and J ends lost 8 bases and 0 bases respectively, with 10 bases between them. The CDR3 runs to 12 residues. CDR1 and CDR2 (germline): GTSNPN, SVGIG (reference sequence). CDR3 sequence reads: CAGGRNQETQYF. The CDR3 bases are TGTGCCGGCGGACGTAACCAAGAGACCCAGTACTTC. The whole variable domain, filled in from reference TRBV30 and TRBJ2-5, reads SQTIHQWPATLVQPVGSPLSLECTVEGTSNPNLYWYRQAAGRGLQLLFYSVGIGQISSEVPQNLSASRPQDRQFILSSKKLLLSDSGFYLCAGGRNQETQYFGPGTRLLVL.

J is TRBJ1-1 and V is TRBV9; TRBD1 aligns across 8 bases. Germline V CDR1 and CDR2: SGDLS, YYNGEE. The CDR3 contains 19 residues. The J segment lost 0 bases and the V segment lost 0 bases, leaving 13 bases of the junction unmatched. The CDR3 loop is CASSVGHSGGTTMNTEAFF. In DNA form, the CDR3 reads TGTGCCAGCAGCGTAGGACATTCAGGGGGCACTACCATGAACACTGAAGCTTTCTTT.

CDR3 residues: CAWSVRAGVYEQYF. DNA of the CDR3: TGTGCCTGGAGTGTACGAGCGGGGGTCTACGAGCAGTACTTC. The rearrangement uses TRBV30 and TRBJ2-7, with 8 bases identical to TRBD2. The V gene end was trimmed by 0 bases and the J gene end by 3 bases; junction bases not matched to a gene: 4. The CDR3 spans 14 residues. The germline V gene has CDR1 GTSNPN and CDR2 SVGIG (reference sequence).

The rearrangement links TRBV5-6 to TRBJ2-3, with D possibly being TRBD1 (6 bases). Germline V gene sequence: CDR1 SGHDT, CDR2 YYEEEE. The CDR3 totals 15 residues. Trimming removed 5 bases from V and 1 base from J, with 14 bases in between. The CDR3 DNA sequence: TGTGCCAGCAGGTCCGACAGGATTCGCACAGATACGCAGTATTTT. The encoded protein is CASRSDRIRTDTQYF.

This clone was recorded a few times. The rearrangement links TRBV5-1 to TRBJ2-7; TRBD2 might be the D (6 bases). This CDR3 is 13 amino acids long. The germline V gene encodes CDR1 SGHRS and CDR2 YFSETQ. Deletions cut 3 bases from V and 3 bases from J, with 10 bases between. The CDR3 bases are TGCGCCAGCAGCTCGGGACTCGACTACGAGCAGTACTTC. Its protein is CASSSGLDYEQYF.

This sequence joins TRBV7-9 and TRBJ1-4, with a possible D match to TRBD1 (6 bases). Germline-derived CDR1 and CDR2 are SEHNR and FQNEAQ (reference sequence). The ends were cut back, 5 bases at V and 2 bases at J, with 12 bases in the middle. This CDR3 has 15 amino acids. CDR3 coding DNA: TGTGCCAGCAGCAGCGGAGGGGGTACTAATGAAAAACTGTTTTTT. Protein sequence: CASSSGGGTNEKLFF.

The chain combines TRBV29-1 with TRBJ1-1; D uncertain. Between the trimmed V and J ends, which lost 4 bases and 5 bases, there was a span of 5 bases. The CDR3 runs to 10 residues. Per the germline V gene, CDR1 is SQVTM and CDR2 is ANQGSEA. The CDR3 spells CSVVRTEAFF. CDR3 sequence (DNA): TGCAGCGTTGTAAGAACTGAAGCTTTCTTT.

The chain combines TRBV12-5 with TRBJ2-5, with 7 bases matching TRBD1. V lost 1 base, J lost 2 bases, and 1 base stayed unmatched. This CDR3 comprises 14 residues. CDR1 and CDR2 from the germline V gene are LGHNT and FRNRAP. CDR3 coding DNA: TGTGCTAGTGGTTTGGGGGACAGTCAAGAGACCCAGTACTTC. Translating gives CASGLGDSQETQYF.

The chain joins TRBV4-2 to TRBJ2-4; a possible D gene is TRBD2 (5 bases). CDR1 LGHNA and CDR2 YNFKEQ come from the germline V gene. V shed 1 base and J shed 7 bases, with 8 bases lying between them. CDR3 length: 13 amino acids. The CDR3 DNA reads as TGTGCCAGCAGCCAAGGGACTTCTAACATTCAGTACTTC. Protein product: CASSQGTSNIQYF.